The T cell receptor beta chain described here comes from a study of blood T cell repertoires in COVID-19. This clone was counted a few times. The CDR3 spans 18 residues. The V and J ends lost 2 bases and 4 bases, in that order; junction bases with no gene match: 15. The repertoire was sequenced with immunoSEQ multiplex PCR; TCRdb's copy has only in-frame clones and lacks some. The table has 180,000 or so clones, about 83% seen once. The sample taken for sequencing was peripheral blood. This TCR was sampled from a person aged 70 to 85 with COVID-19, enrolled during active disease. The chain has TRBV5-3 and TRBJ2-3; 8 bases match TRBD1. TRBV5-3 is sorted into the ORF group, with uncertain function. Here the CDR3 reads CARSFKLRDRISSDTQYF. CDR3 nucleotides: TGTGCCAGAAGCTTTAAGCTCCGGGACAGGATATCATCAGATACGCAGTATTTT.